This T cell receptor (beta chain) was retrieved from a study of technical replicates of blood from a few donors. The germline V gene has CDR1 SEHNR and CDR2 FQNEAQ (reference sequence). The V end lost 6 bases, the J end lost 7 bases, and 7 bases lay between the germline ends. CDR3 length: 12 residues. In its sample, this clone was seen a few times. The method was immunoSEQ multiplex PCR; TCRdb's version includes in-frame clones alone and lacks a portion of them. This repertoire shows approximately 64,000 clones, around 87% found once; its top ten account for more than 4.5%. The source of this sequence is a human donor in good health. Some clones in this sample may be carry-over from other donors' samples. Sequenced: PBMCs. The V and J genes are TRBV7-9 and TRBJ1-6; a possible D gene is TRBD1 (5 bases). DNA of the CDR3: TGTGCCAGCAGGACAGAAAATTCACCCCTCCACTTT. Protein product: CASRTENSPLHF.